What follows are 4 T cell receptor beta chains derived from one specimen sequenced in a study of blood T cell repertoires in COVID-19. Generated by immunoSEQ multiplex PCR, the TCRdb table keeps only in-frame clones and is missing some. Found here are under 60,000 clones, approximately 80% of them singletons; the top ten hold about 18%. The sequenced sample consisted of peripheral blood. These TCRs come from a human donor with active or convalescent COVID-19. The donor label of this sample is uncertain.

The chain employs TRBV27 and TRBJ1-5; D is unclear. This CDR3 region has 14 residues. Germline values: CDR1 MNHEY, CDR2 SMNVEV (reference sequence). Trimming shortened V by 2 bases and J by 7 bases, and 12 bases separated the two germline ends. The CDR3 region is CASSLSAARQPQHF. DNA of the CDR3: TGTGCCAGCAGTTTAAGCGCCGCTAGGCAGCCCCAGCATTTT.

V gene TRBV5-8 combines with J gene TRBJ2-7; TRBD1 agrees at 7 bases. V lost 4 bases and J lost 1; bases outside the gene matches: 2. Germline CDR1 and CDR2: SGHTS and YDEGEE. The length of the CDR3 is 13 residues. CDR3 DNA sequence: TGTGCCAGCAGCAAGGACAGGTCCTACGAGCAGTACTTC. Translated, it gives CASSKDRSYEQYF.

The V and J genes are TRBV6-6 and TRBJ2-5; 11 bases agree with TRBD1. Germline assignment: CDR1 MNHNY and CDR2 SVGAGI (reference sequence). The CDR3 is 15 residues long. V dropped 5 bases and J dropped 5; count of bases not matched to a gene: 7. Here the CDR3 reads CASSDGQGAGETQYF. CDR3 sequence (DNA): TGTGCCAGCAGTGACGGACAGGGGGCAGGGGAGACCCAGTACTTC.

The chain carries TRBV19 and TRBJ1-2; D is undetermined. Trimming left V 7 bases short and J 1 base short, with 13 bases between. The CDR3 extends over 14 amino acids. In germline, CDR1 is LNHDA, CDR2 SQIVND (reference sequence). CDR3 DNA sequence: TGTGCCAGTACCATTCCAGATTTTAACTATGGCTACACCTTC. This encodes CASTIPDFNYGYTF.